The clone carrying this T cell receptor beta chain was seen only a few times. The entry originates in a study of blood T cell repertoires in COVID-19. The table came from immunoSEQ multiplex PCR; TCRdb's copy has only in-frame clones and leaves some out. The sample includes about 82,000 clones, 65% to 85% of them seen just once. Germline V gene lookup returns CDR1 SGHRS and CDR2 YFSETQ. V lost 5 bases and J 4 bases, leaving 10 bases between the germline ends. The CDR3 length is 14 residues. The sample was peripheral blood. This receptor was identified in a woman in her sixties with acute or convalescent COVID-19. The chain couples TRBV5-1 to TRBJ2-6, with D possibly matching TRBD2 (6 bases). CDR3 nucleotide sequence: TGCGCCAGCAGTGGGGGGTCAGGGGCCAACGTCCTGACTTTC. Translation gives CASSGGSGANVLTF.